This TCR beta chain was recorded in a study of OX40 agonist ivuxolimab in advanced cancers. General observations from the study: Clonal expansion by week 6 occurred in CD4+ and CD8+ blood T cells (at 0.1 to 3.0 mg/kg).

To note about this clone: The antigen is unknown.

Repertoires were generated with immunoSEQ multiplex PCR, while TCRdb's copy carries only in-frame clones and drops some. The sample contains 53,000 or so clones, about four fifths of which appear only once. Germline CDR1 reads SGHRS; CDR2 reads YFSETQ. V shed 3 bases and J 5 bases; nucleotides not matched to a gene: 16. The CDR3 length is 19 residues. The TCR comes from an adult with an advanced solid tumor such as melanoma, head and neck, liver or kidney cancer. Material: CD4+ or CD8+ T cells sorted from blood, obtained in a trial of the OX40 agonist ivuxolimab. The chain links TRBV5-1 to TRBJ2-2; 10 positions agree with TRBD2. The CDR3 sequence is CASSWPPGASGSRTGELFF. The CDR3 nucleotides are TGCGCCAGCAGCTGGCCCCCAGGGGCTAGCGGGAGTAGAACCGGGGAGCTGTTTTTT.